A selection of T cell receptor beta chains follows, all from one sample in a study of blood T cell repertoires in COVID-19. Some clones are missing from TCRdb's copy, which holds only in-frame ones; the method was immunoSEQ multiplex PCR. The sample lists tens of thousands of clones, 85% occurring once. The sample comprised peripheral blood. Receptor source: a man aged 65 to 85 with acute or convalescent COVID-19. Both conserved end residues are part of each CDR3. The D gene is left open where the match is weak. Rows may omit the clone size; those that give it use once, few, many or a size class.

17,TRBJ2-1,NA,TRBV5-1,TRBD1,CASSFRGTGWLSHEQFF,TGCGCCAGCAGCTTTCGGGGGACAGGGTGGCTATCACATGAGCAGTTCTTC
12,TRBJ2-1,NA,TRBV10-2,NA,CASSGPYNEQFF,TGCGCCAGCAGTGGTCCGTACAATGAGCAGTTCTTC
13,TRBJ1-1,NA,TRBV19,NA,CASRETGNTEAFF,TGTGCCAGTAGGGAGACAGGGAACACTGAAGCTTTCTTT
16,TRBJ2-1,NA,TRBV2,NA,CAGSSDRPNTYNEQFF,TGTGCCGGATCATCCGACAGACCTAATACCTACAATGAGCAGTTCTTC
16,TRBJ2-1,NA,TRBV3-1/TRBV3-2,TRBD2,CASSQARTSGYNEQFF,TGTGCCAGCAGCCAAGCACGGACTAGCGGATACAATGAGCAGTTCTTC
15,TRBJ2-7,NA,TRBV18,TRBD2,CASSLLAGQTYEQYF,TGTGCCAGCTCACTTCTAGCGGGGCAGACCTACGAGCAGTACTTC
16,TRBJ1-3,NA,TRBV18,NA,CASSPQSGRAGNTIYF,TGTGCCAGCTCACCACAATCCGGGAGGGCTGGAAACACCATATATTTT
16,TRBJ1-4,NA,TRBV5-6,TRBD1,CASSSITQGSNEKLFF,TGTGCCAGCAGCTCGATTACACAGGGGTCCAATGAAAAACTGTTTTTT
13,TRBJ1-5,NA,TRBV7-2,NA,CASNSGGLGPQHF,TGTGCCAGCAACTCGGGGGGGTTAGGGCCCCAGCATTTT
15,TRBJ2-1,few,TRBV19,NA,CASSINFPSDNEQFF,TGTGCCAGTAGTATAAATTTCCCCTCGGACAATGAGCAGTTCTTC
14,TRBJ2-7,NA,TRBV18,NA,CASSPPPGTYEQYF,TGTGCCAGCTCACCACCGCCGGGTACCTACGAGCAGTACTTC
14,TRBJ2-1,NA,TRBV6-5,TRBD2,CASSAAGDYNEQFF,TGTGCCAGCAGCGCGGCGGGGGACTACAATGAGCAGTTCTTC
15,TRBJ1-6,NA,TRBV19,NA,CASSIRRGYNSPLHF,TGTGCCAGTAGTATACGCAGGGGATATAATTCACCCCTCCACTTT
16,TRBJ2-1,NA,TRBV9,TRBD1,CASSVVRGSSYNEQFF,TGTGCCAGCAGCGTAGTCAGGGGGAGTTCCTACAATGAGCAGTTCTTC
14,TRBJ2-2,NA,TRBV6-5,TRBD2,CASSRLAGRLELFF,TGTGCCAGCAGCCGACTAGCGGGCCGGCTGGAGCTGTTTTTT
15,TRBJ2-3,NA,TRBV9,NA,CASSVDYQNTDTQYF,TGTGCCAGCAGCGTAGACTACCAAAACACAGATACGCAGTATTTT
12,TRBJ2-1,NA,TRBV27,NA,CASGGFYNEQFF,TGTGCCAGTGGGGGGTTCTACAATGAGCAGTTCTTC
18,TRBJ2-5,NA,TRBV5-1,TRBD2,CASSLRTSGGPGQETQYF,TGCGCCAGCAGCCTAAGGACTAGCGGGGGGCCAGGGCAAGAGACCCAGTACTTC
15,TRBJ1-5,NA,TRBV1,NA,CTSSQRGQSNQPQHF,TGCACCAGCAGCCAAAGGGGCCAGAGCAATCAGCCCCAGCATTTT
13,TRBJ1-1,NA,TRBV7-3,NA,CASSPTGNTEAFF,TGTGCCAGCAGCCCCACCGGGAACACTGAAGCTTTCTTT